The 10 T cell receptor beta chains listed next were all sequenced from one sample in a study of OX40 agonist ivuxolimab in advanced cancers. The method behind the library was the immunoSEQ multiplex PCR assay. The immuneACCESS repertoire file appears here via TCRdb, limited to in-frame rearrangements. These files lack a portion of the clones; in checked studies, under half of the deficit traces to unresolved V genes, and the cause of the others is not known. For this sample there are some 40,000 clones; over 60% appear just once. The ten largest clones represent about an eighth of the sample. The source was CD4+ or CD8+ T cells sorted from blood, collected in a trial of the OX40 agonist ivuxolimab. These receptors all stem from an adult with an advanced solid tumor such as melanoma, head and neck, liver or kidney cancer.

This chain connects TRBV19 to TRBJ1-1; D uncertain. CDR1 and CDR2 from the germline V gene are LNHDA and SQIVND (reference sequence). Trimming pared 6 bases from V and 4 bases from J, leaving 15 bases between. This CDR3 spans 14 amino acids. The CDR3 here is CASSLTRTATEAFF. The CDR3 DNA follows: TGTGCCAGTAGCTTGACTCGAACAGCCACTGAAGCTTTCTTT.

The table lists this clone with a count of one. This sequence joins TRBV6-5 and TRBJ1-3; D is unclear. This CDR3 has 14 residues. Germline V gives CDR1 MNHEY, CDR2 SVGAGI. Trimming took 6 bases from V and 0 from J, leaving 9 bases between them. CDR3 bases: TGTGCCAGCAGCCCAGGTTTCTCTGGAAACACCATATATTTT. Translating gives CASSPGFSGNTIYF.

V gene TRBV20-1 combines with J gene TRBJ1-4; D gene uncertain. The CDR3 has 11 residues. CDR1 and CDR2 (germline): DFQATT, SNEGSKA (reference sequence). The V gene lost 7 bases and the J gene lost 7 bases, with 10 bases spanning the gap. The chain's CDR3 is CSVPVPEKLFF. The CDR3 nucleotides are TGCAGTGTTCCGGTCCCTGAAAAACTGTTTTTT.

V gene TRBV5-1 combines with J gene TRBJ2-1; maybe TRBD2 (8 bases). The CDR3 loop spans 15 amino acids. V shed 6 bases and J shed 6 bases, with 19 bases lying between them. Germline V gene sequence: CDR1 SGHRS, CDR2 YFSETQ. DNA for the CDR3: TGCGCCAGCACCCGGGACAGCGGGAGCAGCAATGAGCAGTTCTTC. Protein product: CASTRDSGSSNEQFF.

The V call is TRBV18, the J call TRBJ2-7; D might be TRBD1 (6 bases). Germline V gene sequence: CDR1 KGHSH, CDR2 LQKENI. This CDR3 contains 14 residues. V was clipped by 0 bases and J by 4 bases, with 10 bases between them. The CDR3 coding sequence is TGTGCCAGCTCACCACCACAGGGTTTGTACGAGCAGTACTTC. Amino acid sequence: CASSPPQGLYEQYF.

The chain combines TRBV19 with TRBJ2-1; 11 bases fit TRBD2. This CDR3 has 19 residues. Germline V lookup: CDR1 LNHDA, CDR2 SQIVND (reference sequence). Germline trimming cut 3 bases from V and 0 bases from J; bases unmatched to any gene: 10. CDR3 sequence: CASSIAGLAVRSSYNEQFF. CDR3 DNA sequence: TGTGCCAGTAGTATCGCGGGACTAGCGGTTCGTAGCTCCTACAATGAGCAGTTCTTC.

This chain connects TRBV29-1 to TRBJ2-3, with 7 bases fitting TRBD2. CDR1 SQVTM and CDR2 ANQGSEA come from the germline V gene. V gave up 7 bases and J gave up 7 bases; unmatched junction bases: 8. The CDR3 contains 12 residues. The CDR3 reads CSATTSYNTQYF. In DNA form, the CDR3 reads TGCAGCGCTACGACTAGCTACAATACGCAGTATTTT.

The CDR3: CASSLLDKRLGGYTF. CDR3 nucleotides: TGTGCCAGCAGTTTATTAGACAAAAGGCTTGGTGGCTACACCTTC. This chain joins TRBV28 and TRBJ1-2, with no clear D. Germline values: CDR1 MDHEN, CDR2 SYDVKM. The ends were cut back, 1 base at V and 7 bases at J, with 16 bases in the middle. This CDR3 is built from 15 residues.

The rearrangement uses TRBV5-1 and TRBJ2-3, with D possibly being TRBD2 (6 bases). Per the germline V gene, CDR1 is SGHRS and CDR2 is YFSETQ. The ends were cut back, 0 bases at V and 4 bases at J, with 12 bases in the middle. This CDR3 is 15 amino acids long. CDR3 nucleotide sequence: TGCGCCAGCAGCTTGGCGGCGGGAAGTGCAGATACGCAGTATTTT. Translated, it gives CASSLAAGSADTQYF.

The chain couples TRBV30 to TRBJ2-5, with D perhaps matching TRBD1 (5 bases). The germline V and J ends were trimmed by 0 bases and 7 bases, with 18 bases remaining between them. This CDR3 region has 15 residues. Germline loops: CDR1 GTSNPN, CDR2 SVGIG (reference sequence). In DNA form, the CDR3 reads TGTGCCTGGAGTGTAGTAGGGGTCGTTTCGGCGACCCAGTACTTC. Its protein is CAWSVVGVVSATQYF.